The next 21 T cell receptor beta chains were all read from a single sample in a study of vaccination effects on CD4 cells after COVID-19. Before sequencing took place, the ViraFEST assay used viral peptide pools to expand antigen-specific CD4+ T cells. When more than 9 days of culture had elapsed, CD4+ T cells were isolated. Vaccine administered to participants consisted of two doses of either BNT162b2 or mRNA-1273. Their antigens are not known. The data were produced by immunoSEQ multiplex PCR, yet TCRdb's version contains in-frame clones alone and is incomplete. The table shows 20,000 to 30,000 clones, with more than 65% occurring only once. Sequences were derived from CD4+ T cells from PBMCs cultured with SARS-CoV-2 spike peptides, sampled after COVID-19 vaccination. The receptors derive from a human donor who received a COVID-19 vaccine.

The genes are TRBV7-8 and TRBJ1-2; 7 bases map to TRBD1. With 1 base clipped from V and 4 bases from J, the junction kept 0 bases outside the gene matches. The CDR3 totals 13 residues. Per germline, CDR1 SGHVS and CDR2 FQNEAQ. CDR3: CASSLGQGYGYTF. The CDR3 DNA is TGTGCCAGCAGCTTAGGACAGGGCTATGGCTACACCTTC.

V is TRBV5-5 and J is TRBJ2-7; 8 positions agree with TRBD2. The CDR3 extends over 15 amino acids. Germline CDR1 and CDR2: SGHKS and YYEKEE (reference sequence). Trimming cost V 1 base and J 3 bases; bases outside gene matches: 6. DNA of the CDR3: TGTGCCAGCAGCTTGAACCCGCTAGCGGGCTACGAGCAGTACTTC. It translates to CASSLNPLAGYEQYF.

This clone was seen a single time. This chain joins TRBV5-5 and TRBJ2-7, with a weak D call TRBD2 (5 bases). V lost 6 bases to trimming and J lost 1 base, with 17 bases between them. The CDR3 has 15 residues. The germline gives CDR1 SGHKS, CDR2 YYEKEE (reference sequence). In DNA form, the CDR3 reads TGTGCCAGCAACCGGGTCCTAGCCACTTCCTACGAGCAGTACTTC. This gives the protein CASNRVLATSYEQYF.

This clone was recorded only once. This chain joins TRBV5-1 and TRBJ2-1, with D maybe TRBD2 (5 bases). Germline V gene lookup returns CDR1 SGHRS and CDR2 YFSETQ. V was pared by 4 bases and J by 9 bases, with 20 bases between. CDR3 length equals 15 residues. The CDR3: CASSPSPDLVGEQFF. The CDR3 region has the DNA TGCGCCAGCAGCCCCTCCCCGGACTTGGTCGGTGAGCAGTTCTTC.

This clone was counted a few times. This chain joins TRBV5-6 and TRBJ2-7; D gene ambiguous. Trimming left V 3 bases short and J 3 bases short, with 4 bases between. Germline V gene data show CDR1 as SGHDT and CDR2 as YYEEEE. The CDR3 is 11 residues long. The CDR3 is CASSYDYEQYF. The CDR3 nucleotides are TGTGCCAGCAGCTACGACTACGAGCAGTACTTC.

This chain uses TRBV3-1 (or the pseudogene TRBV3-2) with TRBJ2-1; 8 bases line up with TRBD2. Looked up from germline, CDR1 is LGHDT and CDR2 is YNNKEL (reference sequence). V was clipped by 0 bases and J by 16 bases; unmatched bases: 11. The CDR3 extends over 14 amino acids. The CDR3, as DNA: TGTGCCAGCAGCCAAGAATGGGCGGGGGGACTAGTTTTCTTC. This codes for CASSQEWAGGLVFF.

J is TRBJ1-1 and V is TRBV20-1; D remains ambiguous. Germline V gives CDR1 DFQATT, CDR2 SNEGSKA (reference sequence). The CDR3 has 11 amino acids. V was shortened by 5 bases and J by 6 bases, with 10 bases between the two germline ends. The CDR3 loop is CSAEPSAEAFF. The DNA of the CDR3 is TGCAGTGCTGAACCATCCGCTGAAGCTTTCTTT.

CDR3 bases: TGTGCCACCAGCACGGGGGAGGGCGGGGGGGCCAAAAACATTCAGTACTTC. Protein: CATSTGEGGGAKNIQYF. The rearrangement joins TRBV15 to TRBJ2-4; 8 bases align to TRBD2. V was clipped by 4 bases and J by 1 base; unmatched bases: 9. This CDR3 is 17 amino acids long. CDR1 is LNHNV, CDR2 YYDKDF, per germline (reference sequence).

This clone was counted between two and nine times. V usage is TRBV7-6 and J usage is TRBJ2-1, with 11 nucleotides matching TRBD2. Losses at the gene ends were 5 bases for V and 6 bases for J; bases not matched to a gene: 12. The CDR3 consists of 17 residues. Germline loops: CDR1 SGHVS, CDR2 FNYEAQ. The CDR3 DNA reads TGTGCCAGCAGCCCATACGAAACTAGCGGGAGTCGCAATGAGCAGTTCTTC. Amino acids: CASSPYETSGSRNEQFF.

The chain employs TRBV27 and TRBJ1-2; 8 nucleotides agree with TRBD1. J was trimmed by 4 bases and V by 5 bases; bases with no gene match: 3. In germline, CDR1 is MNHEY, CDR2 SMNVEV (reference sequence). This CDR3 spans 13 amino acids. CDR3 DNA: TGTGCCAGCAGTCCGACAGGGGCCTATGGCTACACCTTC. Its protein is CASSPTGAYGYTF.

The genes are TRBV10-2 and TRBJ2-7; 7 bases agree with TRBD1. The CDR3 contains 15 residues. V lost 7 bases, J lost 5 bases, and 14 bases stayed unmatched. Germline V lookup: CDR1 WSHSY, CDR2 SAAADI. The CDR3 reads CASTIRDRGLDEQYF. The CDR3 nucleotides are TGCGCCAGCACAATCCGGGACAGAGGCCTGGACGAGCAGTACTTC.

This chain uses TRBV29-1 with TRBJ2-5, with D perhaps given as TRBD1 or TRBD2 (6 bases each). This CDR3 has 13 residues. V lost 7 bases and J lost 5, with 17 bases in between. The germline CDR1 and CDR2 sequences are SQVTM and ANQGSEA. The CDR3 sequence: CSAYNRGRETQYF. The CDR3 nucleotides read TGCAGCGCCTACAATCGGGGGCGTGAGACCCAGTACTTC.

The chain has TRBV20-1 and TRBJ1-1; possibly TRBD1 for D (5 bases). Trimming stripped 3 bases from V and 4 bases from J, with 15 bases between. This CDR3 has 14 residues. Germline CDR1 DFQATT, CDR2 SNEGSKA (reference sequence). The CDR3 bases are TGCAGTGCTAGTAAGGGCGCGGGACGCACTGAAGCTTTCTTT. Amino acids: CSASKGAGRTEAFF.

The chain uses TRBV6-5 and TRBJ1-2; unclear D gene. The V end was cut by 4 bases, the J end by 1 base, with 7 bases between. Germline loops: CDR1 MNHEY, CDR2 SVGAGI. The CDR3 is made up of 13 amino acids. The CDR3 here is CASSSGGNYGYTF. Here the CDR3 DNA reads TGTGCCAGCAGTTCGGGAGGTAACTATGGCTACACCTTC.

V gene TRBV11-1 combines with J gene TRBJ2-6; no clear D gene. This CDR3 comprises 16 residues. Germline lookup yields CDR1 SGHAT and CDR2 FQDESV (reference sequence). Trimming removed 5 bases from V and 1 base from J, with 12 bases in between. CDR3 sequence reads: CASSGEAVSGANVLTF. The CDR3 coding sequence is TGTGCCAGCAGCGGTGAGGCGGTTTCTGGGGCCAACGTCCTGACTTTC.

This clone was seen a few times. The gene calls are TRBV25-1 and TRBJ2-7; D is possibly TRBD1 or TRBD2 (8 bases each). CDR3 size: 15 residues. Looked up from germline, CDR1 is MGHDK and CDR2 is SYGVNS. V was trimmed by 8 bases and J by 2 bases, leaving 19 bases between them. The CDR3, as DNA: TGTGCCAGCTCCGGGGGGGGACAGGACACCTACGAGCAGTACTTC. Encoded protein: CASSGGGQDTYEQYF.

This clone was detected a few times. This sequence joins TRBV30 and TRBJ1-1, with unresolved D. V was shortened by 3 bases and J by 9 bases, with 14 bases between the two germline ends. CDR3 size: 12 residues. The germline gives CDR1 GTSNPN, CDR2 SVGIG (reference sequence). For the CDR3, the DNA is TGTGCCTGGAGACCTCCGGGGTCTCAAGCTTTCTTT. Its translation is CAWRPPGSQAFF.

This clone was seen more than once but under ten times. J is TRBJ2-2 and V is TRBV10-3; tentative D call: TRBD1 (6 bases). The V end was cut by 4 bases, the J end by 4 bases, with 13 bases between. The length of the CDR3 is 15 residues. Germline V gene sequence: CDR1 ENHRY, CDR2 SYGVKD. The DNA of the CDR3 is TGTGCCATCAGTGTTCAGGGGATGGGCACCGGGGAGCTGTTTTTT. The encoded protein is CAISVQGMGTGELFF.

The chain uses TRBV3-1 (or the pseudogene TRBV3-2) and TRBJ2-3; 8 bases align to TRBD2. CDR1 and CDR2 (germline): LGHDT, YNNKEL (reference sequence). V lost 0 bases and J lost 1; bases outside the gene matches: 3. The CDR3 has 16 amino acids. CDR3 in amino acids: CASSQDWRGGTDTQYF. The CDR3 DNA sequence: TGTGCCAGCAGCCAAGACTGGCGGGGGGGCACAGATACGCAGTATTTT.

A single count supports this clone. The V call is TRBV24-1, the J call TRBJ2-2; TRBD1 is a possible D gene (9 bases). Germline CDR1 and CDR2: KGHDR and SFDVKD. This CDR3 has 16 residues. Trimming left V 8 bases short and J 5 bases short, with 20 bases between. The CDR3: CATKSGRQGGTGELFF. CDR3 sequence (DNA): TGTGCCACCAAAAGCGGGAGACAGGGGGGAACCGGGGAGCTGTTTTTT.

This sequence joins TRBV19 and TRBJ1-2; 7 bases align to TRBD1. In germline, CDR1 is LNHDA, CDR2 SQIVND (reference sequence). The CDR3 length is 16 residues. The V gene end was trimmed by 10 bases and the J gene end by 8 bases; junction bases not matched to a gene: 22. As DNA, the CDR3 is TGTGCCACCCCCACGTGGGATGAACAGGGGTCTCGAGGCTACACCTTC. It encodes CATPTWDEQGSRGYTF.